What follows are 14 T cell receptor beta chains derived from one specimen sequenced in a study of spatial heterogeneity in lung cancer. In TCRdb, the 5' RACE reads were re-called with MiXCR into one record per CDR3 protein. The sample includes 12,000 or so distinct CDR3 sequences, approximately 6.2% of them seen just once. Time point: sample taken at primary tumor resection. Without sorting, whole RNA was sequenced from tumor, nontumor lung or frozen PBMC. Source: normal lung tissue next to the tumor, taken at surgery. The receptors were sampled from a male donor with early-stage non-small cell lung cancer.

With respect to this clonotype: Within a library made for alpha chains, this beta chain is off target, and its count is uninformative. This sequence joins TRBV9 and TRBJ1-3, with a tentative D call TRBD1 (5 bases). Trimming stripped 0 bases from V and 4 bases from J, with 5 bases between. The CDR3 covers 13 residues. CDR1 SGDLS and CDR2 YYNGEE come from the germline V gene. CDR3 DNA sequence: TGTGCCAGCAGCGTAGACAGGGGAAACACCATATATTTT. It is translated as CASSVDRGNTIYF.

By proportion, this clonotype is medium-sized. This beta chain is a stray sequence in a library constructed for alpha chains; its clone size is not meaningful. V usage is TRBV5-4 and J usage is TRBJ1-2; TRBD1 matches 11 bases. The germline gives CDR1 SGHNT, CDR2 YYREEE (reference sequence). This CDR3 region has 13 residues. Trimming at V came to 4 bases and at J to 6 bases, leaving 2 bases not matched to a gene. In DNA form, the CDR3 reads TGTGCCAGCAGCCCGGACAGGGGGCATGGCTACACCTTC. Translation: CASSPDRGHGYTF.

This clonotype appeared many times. With the library built for alpha chains, this beta chain is off target and its frequency is not meaningful. The CDR3, as DNA: TGTGCCACCAGTGATTCCCCAATTGGGACCCAGCATTTT. It translates to CATSDSPIGTQHF. The chain couples TRBV24-1 to TRBJ1-5; D remains unclear. Trimming took 2 bases from V and 11 from J, leaving 12 bases between them. The CDR3 extends over 13 amino acids. Germline V gene lookup returns CDR1 KGHDR and CDR2 SFDVKD.

This clonotype is labeled medium-sized (0.01 to 0.1%). Within a library made for alpha chains, this beta chain is off target, and its count is uninformative. The CDR3 DNA is TGTGCCAGCAGCTTAGGGCAGGACACCGGGGAGCTGTTTTTT. It translates to CASSLGQDTGELFF. The rearrangement joins TRBV5-4 to TRBJ2-2; D gene ambiguous. Germline-derived CDR1 and CDR2 are SGHNT and YYREEE (reference sequence). V dropped 2 bases and J dropped 3 bases, with 8 bases sitting between them. CDR3 size: 14 residues.

This clonotype has a count of ten or more. This beta chain slipped into a library made for alpha chains as a stray read, so its size is not meaningful. The chain employs TRBV5-5 and TRBJ1-3; no clear D gene. V lost 0 bases and J 0 bases, leaving 1 base between the germline ends. Germline loops: CDR1 SGHKS, CDR2 YYEKEE (reference sequence). The CDR3 runs 13 residues. In nucleotides, the CDR3 is TGTGCCAGCAGCTTGGCCTCTGGAAACACCATATATTTT. Translation: CASSLASGNTIYF.

A note on this clonotype: A library prepared for alpha chains yielded this beta chain as an off-target read; its size is of little meaning. This chain joins TRBV29-1 and TRBJ1-2; perhaps TRBD1 as D (6 bases). The CDR3 has 14 residues. The germline V gene encodes CDR1 SQVTM and CDR2 ANQGSEA. V was shortened by 5 bases and J by 2 bases, with 15 bases between the two germline ends. CDR3: CSVLTGWTNYGYTF. The CDR3 DNA follows: TGCAGCGTTCTCACAGGGTGGACCAACTATGGCTACACCTTC.

Many counts were recorded for this clonotype. The library was built for alpha chains, so this beta chain is an off-target read and its size means little. V and J are TRBV9 and TRBJ1-1; no firm D call. Trimming removed 0 bases from V and 1 base from J, with 10 bases in between. The CDR3 is made up of 15 amino acids. Germline CDR1 is SGDLS and CDR2 is YYNGEE. For the CDR3, the DNA is TGTGCCAGCAGCGTAGAACCGGGAACGAACACTGAAGCTTTCTTT. This encodes CASSVEPGTNTEAFF.

On this clonotype: The library was designed around alpha chains, so this beta chain is a stray read whose abundance carries little weight. The rearrangement joins TRBV4-1 to TRBJ1-4; maybe TRBD1 (6 bases). The germline V gene has CDR1 MGHRA and CDR2 YSYEKL. This CDR3 is 18 amino acids long. V gave up 0 bases and J gave up 0 bases, with 14 bases separating them. This chain's CDR3 is CASSQDPQGHATNEKLFF. CDR3 bases: TGCGCCAGCAGCCAAGATCCACAGGGTCATGCAACTAATGAAAAACTGTTTTTT.

Comments on this clonotype: This beta chain is an unintended read in a library built for alpha chains; its size means little. The chain couples TRBV6-6 to TRBJ1-5; possible D gene TRBD1, 5 bases. The V and J ends lost 2 bases and 4 bases respectively, with 12 bases between them. There are 15 residues in the CDR3. CDR1 is MNHNY, CDR2 SVGAGI, per germline (reference sequence). As DNA, the CDR3 is TGTGCCAGCAGTTACGGGTCCCGGACAAATCAGCCCCAGCATTTT. It translates to CASSYGSRTNQPQHF.

As to this clonotype: This beta chain appears as a stray read in a library generated for alpha chains; its size is not informative. J is TRBJ2-3 and V is TRBV10-3, with TRBD2 matching 8 bases. The germline CDR1 and CDR2 sequences are ENHRY and SYGVKD. This CDR3 is built from 14 residues. The V segment lost 6 bases and the J segment 5 bases; nucleotides outside the gene matches: 7. This chain's CDR3 is CAISTGGAEDTQYF. The CDR3 DNA is TGTGCCATCAGCACGGGAGGGGCGGAAGATACGCAGTATTTT.

This clonotype occurred a few times. Being off target in a library aimed at alpha chains, this beta chain has a size of little meaning. The rearrangement joins TRBV5-5 to TRBJ1-2; no reliable D call. V gave up 2 bases and J gave up 1 base, with 12 bases separating them. Germline loops: CDR1 SGHKS, CDR2 YYEKEE (reference sequence). This CDR3 comprises 15 residues. The CDR3 loop is CASSLGPDNNYGYTF. CDR3 in DNA: TGTGCCAGCAGCTTAGGCCCCGACAATAACTATGGCTACACCTTC.

This clonotype was observed many times. This beta chain represents an off-target read in a library built for alpha chains; its size is of limited meaning. V and J are TRBV19 and TRBJ2-2; a possible D gene is TRBD1 (6 bases). CDR3 length equals 15 residues. CDR1 is LNHDA, CDR2 SQIVND, per germline (reference sequence). V was cut by 6 bases and J by 4 bases, with 15 bases left in between. CDR3 region: CASRLDRQATGELFF. As DNA, the CDR3 is TGTGCCAGTAGGTTAGACAGGCAAGCCACCGGGGAGCTGTTTTTT.

This clonotype came up many times. This beta chain appears as a stray read in a library generated for alpha chains; its size is not informative. The chain employs TRBV12-3 or TRBV12-4 and TRBJ1-4; 10 positions agree with TRBD1. The J segment lost 8 bases and the V segment lost 4 bases, leaving 4 bases of the junction unmatched. This CDR3 comprises 14 residues. CDR3 region: CASSSSDRGEKLFF. In DNA, the CDR3 is TGTGCCAGCAGTTCCTCGGACAGGGGGGAAAAACTGTTTTTT.

This clonotype was counted only a few times. This beta chain is off target for a library built for alpha chains, so its abundance means little. The chain recombines TRBV28 with TRBJ2-7; D possibly uses TRBD1 or TRBD2 (5 bases each). Germline CDR1 is MDHEN and CDR2 is SYDVKM. Trimming removed 5 bases at V and 2 bases at J, with 16 bases between. The length of the CDR3 is 15 residues. In nucleotides, the CDR3 is TGTGCCAGCAGTCTCTTGGACGGGACCACCTACGAGCAGTACTTC. It specifies CASSLLDGTTYEQYF.